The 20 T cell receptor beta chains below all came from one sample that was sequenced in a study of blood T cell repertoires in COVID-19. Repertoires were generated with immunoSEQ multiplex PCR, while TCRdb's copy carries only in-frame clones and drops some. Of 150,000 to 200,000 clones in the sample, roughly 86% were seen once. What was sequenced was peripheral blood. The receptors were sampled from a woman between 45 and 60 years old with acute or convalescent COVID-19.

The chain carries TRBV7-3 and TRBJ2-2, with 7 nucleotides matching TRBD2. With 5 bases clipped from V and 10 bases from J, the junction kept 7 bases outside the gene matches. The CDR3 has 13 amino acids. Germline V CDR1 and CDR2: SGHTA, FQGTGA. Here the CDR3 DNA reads TGTGCCAGCAGCCCCGGGGAGGGTGAGGAGCTGTTTTTT. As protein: CASSPGEGEELFF.

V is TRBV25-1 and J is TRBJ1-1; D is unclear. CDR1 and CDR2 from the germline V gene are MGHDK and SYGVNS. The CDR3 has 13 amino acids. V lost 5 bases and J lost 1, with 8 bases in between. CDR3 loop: CASSLTGNTEAFF. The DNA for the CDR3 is TGTGCCAGCAGTCTAACCGGGAACACTGAAGCTTTCTTT.

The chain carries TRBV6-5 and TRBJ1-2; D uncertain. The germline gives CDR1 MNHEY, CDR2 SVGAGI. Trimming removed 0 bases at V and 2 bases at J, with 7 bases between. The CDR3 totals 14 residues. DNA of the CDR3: TGTGCCAGCAGTTACTCGAGAGGGAACTATGGCTACACCTTC. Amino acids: CASSYSRGNYGYTF.

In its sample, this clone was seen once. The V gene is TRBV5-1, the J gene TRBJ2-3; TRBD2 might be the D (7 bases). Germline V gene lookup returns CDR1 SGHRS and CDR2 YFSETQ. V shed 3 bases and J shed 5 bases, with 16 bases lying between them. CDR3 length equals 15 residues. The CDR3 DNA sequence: TGCGCCAGCAGCTCGCTCGGGGGGCCGGGAGATACGCAGTATTTT. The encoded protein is CASSSLGGPGDTQYF. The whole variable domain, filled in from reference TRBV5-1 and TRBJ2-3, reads KAGVTQTPRYLIKTRGQQVTLSCSPISGHRSVSWYQQTPGQGLQFLFEYFSETQRNKGNFPGRFSGRQFSNSRSEMNVSTLELGDSALYLCASSSLGGPGDTQYFGPGTRLTVL.

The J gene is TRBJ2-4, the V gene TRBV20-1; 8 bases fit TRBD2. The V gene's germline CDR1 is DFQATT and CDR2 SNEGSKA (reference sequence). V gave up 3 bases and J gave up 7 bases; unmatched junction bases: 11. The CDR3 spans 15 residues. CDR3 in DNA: TGCAGTGCTAGTAATCAGGCGGGAGGAGGTAACATTCAGTACTTC. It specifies CSASNQAGGGNIQYF.

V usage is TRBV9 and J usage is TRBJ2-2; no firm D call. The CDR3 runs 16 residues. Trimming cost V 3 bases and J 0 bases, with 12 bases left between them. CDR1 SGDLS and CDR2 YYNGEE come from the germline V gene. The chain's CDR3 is CASSELGATNTGELFF. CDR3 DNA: TGTGCCAGCAGCGAATTAGGAGCGACGAACACCGGGGAGCTGTTTTTT.

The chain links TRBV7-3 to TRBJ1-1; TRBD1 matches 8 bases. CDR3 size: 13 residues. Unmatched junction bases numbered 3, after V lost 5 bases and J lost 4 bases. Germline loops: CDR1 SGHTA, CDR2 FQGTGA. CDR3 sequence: CASSPTGGTEAFF. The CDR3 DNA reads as TGTGCCAGCAGCCCTACAGGGGGCACTGAAGCTTTCTTT.

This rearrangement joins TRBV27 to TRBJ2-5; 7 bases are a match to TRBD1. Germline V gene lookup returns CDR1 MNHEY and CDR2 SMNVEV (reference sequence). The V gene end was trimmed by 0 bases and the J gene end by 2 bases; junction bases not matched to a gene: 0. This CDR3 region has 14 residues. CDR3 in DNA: TGTGCCAGCAGTTTATCCAGGGGGCAAGAGACCCAGTACTTC. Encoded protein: CASSLSRGQETQYF.

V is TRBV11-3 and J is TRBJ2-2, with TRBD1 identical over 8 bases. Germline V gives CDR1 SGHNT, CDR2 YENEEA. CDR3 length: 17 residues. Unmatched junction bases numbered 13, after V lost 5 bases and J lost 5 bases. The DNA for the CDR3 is TGTGCCAGCAGCCCCCGGACAGGGAAAAAGGTGACCGGGGAGCTGTTTTTT. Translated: CASSPRTGKKVTGELFF.

CDR3 DNA sequence: TGTGCCAGCAGCGGTCGACAGGGAAAGAACACCGGGGAGCTGTTTTTT. It encodes CASSGRQGKNTGELFF. V and J are TRBV3-1 (or the pseudogene TRBV3-2) and TRBJ2-2, with 7 bases matching TRBD1. The CDR3 extends over 16 amino acids. The V gene's germline CDR1 is LGHDT and CDR2 YNNKEL (reference sequence). After removal of 5 bases from V and 1 base from J, the junction contained 7 bases not matched to a gene.

The CDR3 region has the DNA TGTGCCAGCAGTCGACAGGGTGTGAGCTACACCTTC. It codes for CASSRQGVSYTF. The chain carries TRBV12-3 or TRBV12-4 and TRBJ1-2; 7 bases fit TRBD1. Unmatched junction bases numbered 6, after V lost 5 bases and J lost 9 bases. The CDR3 is 12 amino acids.

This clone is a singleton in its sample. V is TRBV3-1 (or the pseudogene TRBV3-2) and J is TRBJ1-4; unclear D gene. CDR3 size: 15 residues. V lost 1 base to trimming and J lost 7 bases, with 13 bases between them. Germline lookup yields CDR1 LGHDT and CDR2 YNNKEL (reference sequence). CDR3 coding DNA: TGTGCCAGCAGCCAAGCCTGGGGAGGGCGTGAAAAACTGTTTTTT. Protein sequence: CASSQAWGGREKLFF.

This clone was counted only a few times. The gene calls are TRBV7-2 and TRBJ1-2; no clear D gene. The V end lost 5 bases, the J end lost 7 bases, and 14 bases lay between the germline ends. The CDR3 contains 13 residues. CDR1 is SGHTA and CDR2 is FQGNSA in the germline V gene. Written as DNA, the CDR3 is TGTGCCAGCAGCCCTACGTGGTCGAGTGGCTACACCTTC. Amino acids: CASSPTWSSGYTF.

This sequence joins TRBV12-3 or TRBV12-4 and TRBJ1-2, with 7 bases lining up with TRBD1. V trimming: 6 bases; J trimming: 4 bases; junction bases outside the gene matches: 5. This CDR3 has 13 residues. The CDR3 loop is CASRKTGIYGYTF. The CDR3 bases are TGTGCCAGCAGAAAGACAGGGATCTATGGCTACACCTTC.

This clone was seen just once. The CDR3 loop reads CASSWGTGRDGELFF. DNA of the CDR3: TGCGCCAGCAGCTGGGGGACAGGGAGAGACGGGGAGCTGTTTTTT. The chain has TRBV5-1 and TRBJ2-2, with 9 positions matching TRBD1. The V segment lost 3 bases and the J segment 7 bases; nucleotides outside the gene matches: 7. CDR1 and CDR2 from the germline V gene are SGHRS and YFSETQ. The CDR3 has 15 amino acids.

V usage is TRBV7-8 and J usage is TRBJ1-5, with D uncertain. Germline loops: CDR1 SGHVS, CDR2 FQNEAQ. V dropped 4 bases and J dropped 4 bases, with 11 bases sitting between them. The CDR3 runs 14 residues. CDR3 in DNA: TGTGCCAGCAGCTCTGAAGGGAGGAATCAGCCCCAGCATTTT. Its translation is CASSSEGRNQPQHF.

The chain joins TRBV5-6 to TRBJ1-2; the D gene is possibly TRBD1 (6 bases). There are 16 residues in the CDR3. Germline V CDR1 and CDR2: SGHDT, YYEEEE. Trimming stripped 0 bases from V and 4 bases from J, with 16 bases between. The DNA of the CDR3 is TGTGCCAGCAGCTTGGCCGGGCTGGGGGCGGCCTATGGCTACACCTTC. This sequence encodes CASSLAGLGAAYGYTF. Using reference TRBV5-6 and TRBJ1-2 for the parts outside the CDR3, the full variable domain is DAGVTQSPTHLIKTRGQQVTLRCSPKSGHDTVSWYQQALGQGPQFIFQYYEEEERQRGNFPDRFSGHQFPNYSSELNVNALLLGDSALYLCASSLAGLGAAYGYTFGSGTRLTVV.

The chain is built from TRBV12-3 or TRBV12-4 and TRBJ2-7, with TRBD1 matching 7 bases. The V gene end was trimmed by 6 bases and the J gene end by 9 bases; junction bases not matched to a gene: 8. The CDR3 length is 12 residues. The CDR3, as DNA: TGTGCCAGCAGCCCGGACAGGTTAGGGCAGTACTTC. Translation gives CASSPDRLGQYF.

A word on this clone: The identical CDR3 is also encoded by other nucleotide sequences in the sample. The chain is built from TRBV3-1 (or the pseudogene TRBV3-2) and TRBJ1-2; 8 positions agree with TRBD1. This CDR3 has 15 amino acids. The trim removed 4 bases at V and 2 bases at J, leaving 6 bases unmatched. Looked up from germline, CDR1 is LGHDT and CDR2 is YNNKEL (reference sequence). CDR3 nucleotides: TGTGCCAGCAGCCTCGGACAGGGATTGAACTATGGCTACACCTTC. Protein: CASSLGQGLNYGYTF.

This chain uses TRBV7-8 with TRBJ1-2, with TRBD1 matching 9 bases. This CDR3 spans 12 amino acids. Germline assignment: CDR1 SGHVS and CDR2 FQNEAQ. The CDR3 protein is CRTGVDGYGYTF. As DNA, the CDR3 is TGTCGGACAGGGGTAGATGGGTATGGCTACACCTTC.